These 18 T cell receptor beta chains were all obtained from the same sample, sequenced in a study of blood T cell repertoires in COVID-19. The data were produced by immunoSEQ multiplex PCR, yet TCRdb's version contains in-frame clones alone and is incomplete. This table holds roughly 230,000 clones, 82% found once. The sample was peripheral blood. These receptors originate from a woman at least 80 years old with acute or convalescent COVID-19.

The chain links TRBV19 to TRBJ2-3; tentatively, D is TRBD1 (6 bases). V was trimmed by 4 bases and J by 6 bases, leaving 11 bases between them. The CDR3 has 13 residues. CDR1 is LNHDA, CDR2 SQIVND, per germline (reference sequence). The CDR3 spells CASSKDSADTQYF. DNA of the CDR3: TGTGCCAGTAGTAAGGACAGTGCGGATACGCAGTATTTT.

The CDR3: CASSSQKEFYGYTF. For the CDR3, the DNA is TGTGCCAGCAGCTCCCAAAAAGAGTTCTATGGCTACACCTTC. The rearrangement links TRBV11-3 to TRBJ1-2; D is unresolved. CDR3 length: 14 amino acids. V was pared by 4 bases and J by 4 bases, with 13 bases between. Germline assignment: CDR1 SGHNT and CDR2 YENEEA.

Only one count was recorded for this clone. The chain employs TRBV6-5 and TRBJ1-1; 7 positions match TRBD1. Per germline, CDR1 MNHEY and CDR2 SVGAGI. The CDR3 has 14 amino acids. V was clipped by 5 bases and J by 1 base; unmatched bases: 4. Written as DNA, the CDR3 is TGTGCCAGCAGTCCCTACAGGGGGAACACTGAAGCTTTCTTT. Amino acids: CASSPYRGNTEAFF.

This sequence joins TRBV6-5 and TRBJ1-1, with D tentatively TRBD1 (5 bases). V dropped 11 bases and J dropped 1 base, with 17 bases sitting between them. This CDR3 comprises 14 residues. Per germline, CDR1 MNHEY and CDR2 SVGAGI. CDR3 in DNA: TGTGCCGTCCCAGCGGGGCTTGGGAACACTGAAGCTTTCTTT. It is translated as CAVPAGLGNTEAFF.

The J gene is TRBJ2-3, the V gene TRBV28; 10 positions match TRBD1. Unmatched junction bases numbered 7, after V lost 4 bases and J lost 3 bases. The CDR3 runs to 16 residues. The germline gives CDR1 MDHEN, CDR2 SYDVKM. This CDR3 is CASSSRDRGPTDTQYF. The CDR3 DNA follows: TGTGCCAGCAGTTCCCGGGACAGGGGACCAACAGATACGCAGTATTTT.

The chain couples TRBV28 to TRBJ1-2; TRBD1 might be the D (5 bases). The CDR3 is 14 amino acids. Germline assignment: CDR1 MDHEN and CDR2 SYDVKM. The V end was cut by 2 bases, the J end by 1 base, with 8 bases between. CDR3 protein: CASSLGGDNYGYTF. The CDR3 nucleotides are TGTGCCAGCAGTTTAGGGGGGGATAACTATGGCTACACCTTC.

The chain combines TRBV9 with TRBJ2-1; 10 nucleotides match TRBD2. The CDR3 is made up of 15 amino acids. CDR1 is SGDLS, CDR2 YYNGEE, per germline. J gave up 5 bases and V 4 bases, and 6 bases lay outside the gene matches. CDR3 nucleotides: TGTGCCAGCAGCTATAGCGGGGGGCCCCACAATGAGCAGTTCTTC. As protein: CASSYSGGPHNEQFF.

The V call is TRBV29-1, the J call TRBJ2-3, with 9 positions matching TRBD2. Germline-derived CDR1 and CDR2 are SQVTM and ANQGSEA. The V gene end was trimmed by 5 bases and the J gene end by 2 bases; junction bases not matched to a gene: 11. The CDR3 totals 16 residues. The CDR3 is CSVYTLAGTSTDTQYF. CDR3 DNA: TGCAGCGTTTATACGCTAGCGGGGACTTCCACAGATACGCAGTATTTT.

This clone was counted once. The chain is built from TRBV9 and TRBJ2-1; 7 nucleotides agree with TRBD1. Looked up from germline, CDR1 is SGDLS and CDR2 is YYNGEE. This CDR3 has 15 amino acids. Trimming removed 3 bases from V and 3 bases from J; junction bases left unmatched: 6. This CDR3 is CASSARTGRYNEQFF. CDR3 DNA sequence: TGTGCCAGCAGCGCCCGGACAGGACGCTACAATGAGCAGTTCTTC.

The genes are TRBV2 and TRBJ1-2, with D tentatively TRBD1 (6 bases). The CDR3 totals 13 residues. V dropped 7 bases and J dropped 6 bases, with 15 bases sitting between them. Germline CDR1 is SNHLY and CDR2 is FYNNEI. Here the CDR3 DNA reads TGTGCCAGCATTACCAACAGGGTTAATGGCTACACCTTC. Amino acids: CASITNRVNGYTF.

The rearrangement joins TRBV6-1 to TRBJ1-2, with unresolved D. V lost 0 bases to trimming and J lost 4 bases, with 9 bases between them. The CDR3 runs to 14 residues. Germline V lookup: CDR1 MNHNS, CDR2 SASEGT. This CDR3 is CASSEAPAVYGYTF. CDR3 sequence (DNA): TGTGCCAGCAGTGAAGCGCCGGCGGTCTATGGCTACACCTTC.

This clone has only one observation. This chain's CDR3 is CASSIESGNTNTGELFF. The CDR3 nucleotides read TGTGCCAGTAGTATAGAATCAGGGAACACGAACACCGGGGAGCTGTTTTTT. The genes are TRBV19 and TRBJ2-2, with a possible D match to TRBD1 (5 bases). Germline CDR1 is LNHDA and CDR2 is SQIVND (reference sequence). Trimming removed 0 bases from V and 0 bases from J, with 11 bases in between. The CDR3 is 17 amino acids. Using reference TRBV19 and TRBJ2-2 for the parts outside the CDR3, the full variable domain is DGGITQSPKYLFRKEGQNVTLSCEQNLNHDAMYWYRQDPGQGLRLIYYSQIVNDFQKGDIAEGYSVSREKKESFPLTVTSAQKNPTAFYLCASSIESGNTNTGELFFGEGSRLTVL.

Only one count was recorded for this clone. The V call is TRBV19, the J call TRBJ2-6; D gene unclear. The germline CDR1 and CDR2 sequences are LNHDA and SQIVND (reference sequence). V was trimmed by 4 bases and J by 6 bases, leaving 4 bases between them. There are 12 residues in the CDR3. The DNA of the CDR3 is TGTGCCAGTAGTACCCTGGCCAACGTCCTGACTTTC. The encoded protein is CASSTLANVLTF.

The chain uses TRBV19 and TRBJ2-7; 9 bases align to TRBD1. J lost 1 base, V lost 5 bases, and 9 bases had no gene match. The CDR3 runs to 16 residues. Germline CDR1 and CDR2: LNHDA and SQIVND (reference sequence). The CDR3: CASSGSGQGRSYEQYF. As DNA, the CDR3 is TGTGCCAGTAGTGGTTCGGGACAGGGTAGGTCCTACGAGCAGTACTTC.

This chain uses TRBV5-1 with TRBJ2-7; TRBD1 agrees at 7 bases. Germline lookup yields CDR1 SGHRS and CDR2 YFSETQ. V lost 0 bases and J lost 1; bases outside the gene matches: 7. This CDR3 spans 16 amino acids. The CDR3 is CASSLVPQGVSYEQYF. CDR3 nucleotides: TGCGCCAGCAGCTTGGTTCCGCAGGGGGTATCCTACGAGCAGTACTTC.

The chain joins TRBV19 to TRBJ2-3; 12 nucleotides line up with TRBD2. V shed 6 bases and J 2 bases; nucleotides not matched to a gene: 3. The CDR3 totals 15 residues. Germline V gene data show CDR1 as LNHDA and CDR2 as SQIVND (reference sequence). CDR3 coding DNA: TGTGCCAGTAGGAGGACTAGCGGGGACACAGATACGCAGTATTTT. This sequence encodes CASRRTSGDTDTQYF. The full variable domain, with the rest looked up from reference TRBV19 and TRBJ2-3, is DGGITQSPKYLFRKEGQNVTLSCEQNLNHDAMYWYRQDPGQGLRLIYYSQIVNDFQKGDIAEGYSVSREKKESFPLTVTSAQKNPTAFYLCASRRTSGDTDTQYFGPGTRLTVL.

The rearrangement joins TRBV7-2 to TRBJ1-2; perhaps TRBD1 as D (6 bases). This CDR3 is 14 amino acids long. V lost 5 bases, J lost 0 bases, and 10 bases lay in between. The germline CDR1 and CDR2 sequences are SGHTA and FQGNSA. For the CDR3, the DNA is TGTGCCAGCAGCCCAGGGGCATCTAACTATGGCTACACCTTC. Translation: CASSPGASNYGYTF. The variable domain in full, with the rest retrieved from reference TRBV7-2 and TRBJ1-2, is GAGVSQSPSNKVTEKGKDVELRCDPISGHTALYWYRQSLGQGLEFLIYFQGNSAPDKSGLPSDRFSAERTGGSVSTLTIQRTQQEDSAVYLCASSPGASNYGYTFGSGTRLTVV.

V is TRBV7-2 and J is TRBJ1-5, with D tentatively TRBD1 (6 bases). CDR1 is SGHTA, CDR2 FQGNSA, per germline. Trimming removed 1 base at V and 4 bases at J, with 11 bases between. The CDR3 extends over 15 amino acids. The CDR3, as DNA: TGTGCCAGCAGCTTAGACCGTCAGGGGAATCAGCCCCAGCATTTT. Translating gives CASSLDRQGNQPQHF.